Sequencing of this TCR beta chain was carried out in a study of lymphopenia after photon versus proton radiotherapy. Germline assignment: CDR1 SGHDT and CDR2 YYEEEE. Trimming shortened V by 6 bases and J by 0 bases, and 15 bases separated the two germline ends. This CDR3 has 15 residues. This clone has just a few counts. Its antigen is undetermined. The study's findings and limits: After lymphocyte nadir, photon-treated repertoires showed oligoclonal expansion, especially CD8+ Temra.

TCRdb's table, derived via immunoSEQ multiplex PCR, lists solely in-frame clones and lacks some. The table includes approximately 65,000 clones, about 89% detected once. This receptor was taken from an elderly man with esophageal cancer. J is TRBJ2-5 and V is TRBV5-6; D remains ambiguous. Specimen: peripheral blood, collected from a patient treated with proton-based radiotherapy. The CDR3 here is CASNPIGEYQETQYF. The DNA for the CDR3 is TGTGCCAGCAACCCTATTGGAGAGTACCAAGAGACCCAGTACTTC. The full variable domain, its missing parts supplied by reference TRBV5-6 and TRBJ2-5, is DAGVTQSPTHLIKTRGQQVTLRCSPKSGHDTVSWYQQALGQGPQFIFQYYEEEERQRGNFPDRFSGHQFPNYSSELNVNALLLGDSALYLCASNPIGEYQETQYFGPGTRLLVL.